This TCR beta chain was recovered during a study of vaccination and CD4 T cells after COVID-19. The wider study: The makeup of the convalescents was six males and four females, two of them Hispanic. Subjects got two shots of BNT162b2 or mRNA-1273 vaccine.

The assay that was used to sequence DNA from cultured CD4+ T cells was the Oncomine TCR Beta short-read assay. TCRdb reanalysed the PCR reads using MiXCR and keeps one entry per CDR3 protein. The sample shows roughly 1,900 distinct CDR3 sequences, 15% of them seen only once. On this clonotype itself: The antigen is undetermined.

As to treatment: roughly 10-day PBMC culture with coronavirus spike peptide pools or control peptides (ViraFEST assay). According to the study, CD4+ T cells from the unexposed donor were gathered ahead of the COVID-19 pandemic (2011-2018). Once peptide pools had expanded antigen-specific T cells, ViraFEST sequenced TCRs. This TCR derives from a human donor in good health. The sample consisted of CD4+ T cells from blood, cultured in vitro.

CDR3 nucleotide sequence: TGTGCCAGCAGTGGCGTAACACCCAACACCGGGGAGCTGTTTTTT. Translated: CASSGVTPNTGELFF. V and J are TRBV2 and TRBJ2-2, with D unclear. The germline V and J ends were trimmed by 4 bases and 2 bases, with 11 bases remaining between them. CDR1 is SNHLY and CDR2 is FYNNEI in the germline V gene. The length of the CDR3 is 15 residues.